Listed below are T cell receptor beta chains from one sample, sequenced in a study of technical replicates of blood from a handful of donors. The protocol was immunoSEQ multiplex PCR, while the TCRdb copy is restricted to in-frame clones and leaves out a portion. The sample includes about 56,000 clones, nearly 95% of them seen just once. Sequencing input: PBMCs. Receptors originate from a human donor in good health. Some clones in this sample may be carry-over from other donors' samples. CDR3s include the opening cysteine and the closing phenylalanine or tryptophan. A D gene is named only where the DNA matches it firmly.

D gene: TRBD1; V gene: TRBV10-3; CDR3 protein: CAIAGGGYGYTF
D gene: TRBD1; V gene: TRBV19; CDR3 protein: CASSWQGVTEAFF
D gene: TRBD1; V gene: TRBV6-1; CDR3 protein: CATGRTGDGANVLTF
D gene: -; V gene: TRBV10-3; CDR3 protein: CAIAAGADSPLHF
D gene: TRBD2; V gene: TRBV2; CDR3 protein: CASSEVGTSGLVRTDTQYF
D gene: -; V gene: TRBV5-1; CDR3 protein: CASSLDSYNQPQHF
D gene: -; V gene: TRBV2; CDR3 protein: CASSSGHANTGELFF
D gene: TRBD2; V gene: TRBV7-3; CDR3 protein: CASSPSLADYNEQFF
D gene: -; V gene: TRBV29-1; CDR3 protein: CSVAPDPQGETQYF
D gene: TRBD1; V gene: TRBV4-1; CDR3 protein: CASRQGANTGELFF
D gene: TRBD2; V gene: TRBV5-5; CDR3 protein: CASSPGLDAVAQYF
D gene: -; V gene: TRBV7-2; CDR3 protein: CASTPEPGINYEQYF
D gene: -; V gene: TRBV4-3; CDR3 protein: CASSPQLRHPNEQFF
D gene: -; V gene: TRBV30; CDR3 protein: CAWSNMEALPPFF
D gene: -; V gene: TRBV20-1; CDR3 protein: CGKNTGELFF
D gene: TRBD2; V gene: TRBV7-8; CDR3 protein: CASSLILAGADTQYF
D gene: -; V gene: TRBV9; CDR3 protein: CASSAGTGYTF
D gene: -; V gene: TRBV4-1; CDR3 protein: CASSQVEQGTGNTIYF
D gene: -; V gene: TRBV4-3; CDR3 protein: CASSQVGYGTDNSPLHF
D gene: -; V gene: TRBV21-1; CDR3 protein: CASSINLDGLGANVLTF
D gene: -; V gene: TRBV10-3; CDR3 protein: CAISGRTEAEAFF
D gene: -; V gene: TRBV4-2; CDR3 protein: CASSQDSGGRVLEKLFF
D gene: -; V gene: TRBV6-6; CDR3 protein: CASNPENTEAFF
D gene: TRBD1; V gene: TRBV4-3; CDR3 protein: CASSQGTGNIYEQYF
D gene: -; V gene: TRBV6-5; CDR3 protein: CASSLQGFGETQYF
D gene: -; V gene: TRBV7-9; CDR3 protein: CASSPRLLTYEQYF
D gene: TRBD2; V gene: TRBV5-1; CDR3 protein: CASSLVASGINEQFF
D gene: -; V gene: TRBV18; CDR3 protein: CASSRGFNEKLFF
D gene: TRBD1; V gene: TRBV5-4; CDR3 protein: CASSLGDRGPGANVLTF
D gene: TRBD1; V gene: TRBV11-2; CDR3 protein: CASSLDPGGSGNTIYF
D gene: TRBD1; V gene: TRBV6-5; CDR3 protein: CASSSRTGLSYGYTF
D gene: -; V gene: TRBV11-2; CDR3 protein: CASQRWAEGSYEQYF
D gene: TRBD1; V gene: TRBV29-1; CDR3 protein: CSVGQGTNYGYTF
D gene: TRBD2; V gene: TRBV11-2; CDR3 protein: CASSSPASGSTDTQYF
D gene: -; V gene: TRBV6-5; CDR3 protein: CASTPLGADQETQYF
D gene: TRBD2; V gene: TRBV2; CDR3 protein: CASSEDTSGPWDEQFF
D gene: -; V gene: TRBV7-2; CDR3 protein: CASSRSTDSYEQYF
D gene: TRBD2; V gene: TRBV13; CDR3 protein: CASSLMTASGVYTDTQYF
D gene: TRBD2; V gene: TRBV4-2; CDR3 protein: CASSQATSGGLSYEQYF
D gene: TRBD1; V gene: TRBV5-5; CDR3 protein: CASSGGTVFGTEAFF
D gene: TRBD2; V gene: TRBV29-1; CDR3 protein: CSVWRAGTQETQYF
D gene: -; V gene: TRBV29-1; CDR3 protein: CSAPGGGGYTF